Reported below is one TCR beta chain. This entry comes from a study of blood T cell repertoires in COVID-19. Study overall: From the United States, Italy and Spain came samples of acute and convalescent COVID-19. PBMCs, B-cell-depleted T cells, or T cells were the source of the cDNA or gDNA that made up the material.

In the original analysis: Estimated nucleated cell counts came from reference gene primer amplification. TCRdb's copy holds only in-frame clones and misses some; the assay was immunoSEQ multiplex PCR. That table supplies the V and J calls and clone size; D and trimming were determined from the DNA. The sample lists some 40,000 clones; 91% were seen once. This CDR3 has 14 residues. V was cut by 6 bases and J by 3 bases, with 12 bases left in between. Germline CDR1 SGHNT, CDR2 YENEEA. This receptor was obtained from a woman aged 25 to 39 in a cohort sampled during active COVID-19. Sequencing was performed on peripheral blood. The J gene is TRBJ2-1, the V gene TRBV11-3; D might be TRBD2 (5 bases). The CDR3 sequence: CASRPSGLYNEQFF. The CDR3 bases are TGTGCCAGCAGACCAAGCGGCCTCTACAATGAGCAGTTCTTC.